Sequencing of this TCR beta chain was carried out in a study of CD8+CD57+ T cells in acquired aplastic anemia. Concerning this clonotype itself: The antigen is undetermined.

Genomic DNA, the template, was used for profiling of the TCR beta VDJ and CDR3. TCRdb re-derived calls from the reads in MiXCR, one entry per CDR3 protein. The sample carries 200,000 to 300,000 distinct CDR3 sequences, less than 85% recorded once. Whole-study findings and limits: The CD8+ Simpson's diversity of patients and controls was not significantly different.

Only patients with CD8+CD57+ cell expansion on flow cytometry were chosen for sequencing. From germline, CDR1 is SGHTA and CDR2 FQGTGA. The CDR3 consists of 15 residues. Trimming stripped 6 bases from V and 14 bases from J, with 28 bases between. The source material was sorted CD4+, CD8+, or CD8+CD57+ T cells (not recorded which) from PBMCs. The TCR originated in a human donor with aplastic anemia. The chain uses TRBV7-3 and TRBJ1-1; weak D call: TRBD1 (5 bases). The CDR3 here is CASSSGRTWEEEEFF. In DNA form, the CDR3 reads TGTGCCAGCAGTTCTGGCCGGACATGGGAAGAGGAAGAGTTCTTT.